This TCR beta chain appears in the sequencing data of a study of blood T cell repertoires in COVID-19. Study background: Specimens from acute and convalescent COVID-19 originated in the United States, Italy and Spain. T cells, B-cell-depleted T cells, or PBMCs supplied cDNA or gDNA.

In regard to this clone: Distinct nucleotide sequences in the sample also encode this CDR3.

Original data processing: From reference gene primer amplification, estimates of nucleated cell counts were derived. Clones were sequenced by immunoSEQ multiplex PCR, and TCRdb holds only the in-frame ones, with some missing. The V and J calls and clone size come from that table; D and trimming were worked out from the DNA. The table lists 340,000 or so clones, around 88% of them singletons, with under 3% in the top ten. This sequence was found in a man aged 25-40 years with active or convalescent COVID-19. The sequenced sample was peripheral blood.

This CDR3 reads CASSPGANTGELFF. In nucleotides, the CDR3 is TGTGCCAGCTCACCTGGGGCTAACACCGGGGAGCTGTTTTTT. The V gene is TRBV18, the J gene TRBJ2-2; possible D gene TRBD1, 5 bases. The CDR3 runs to 14 residues. The V gene lost 3 bases and the J gene lost 2 bases, with 7 bases spanning the gap. Germline lookup yields CDR1 KGHSH and CDR2 LQKENI.